Listed below are T cell receptor beta chains from one sample, sequenced in a study of coeliac disease. TCRdb keeps only in-frame clones here, not all; method: immunoSEQ multiplex PCR. The data hold 6,000 to 8,000 clones, with approximately 78% observed a single time. Sequenced input: lamina propria lymphocytes from the gut. These receptors were taken from a young man with celiac disease. The CDR3 runs from the conserved cysteine through the conserved F or W. Each record gives: D gene, V gene, clone size, J gene, CDR3 DNA, CDR3 protein. D genes are given only for firm matches. Expanded clones get a size class; other rows say once, few or many, or leave the size out.

>TRBD2|TRBV4-1|.|TRBJ2-7
TGCGCCAGCAGCCAAGGACTAGCGGCAGCCTACGAGCAGTACTTC
CASSQGLAAAYEQYF
>TRBD1|TRBV27|.|TRBJ1-6
TGTGCCAGCAGTTTGACAGGGGGGACTATAGGCTCACCCCTCCACTTT
CASSLTGGTIGSPLHF
>TRBD1|TRBV7-9|.|TRBJ1-4
TGTGCCAGCAGCTTGACAGGGGGCGCCGCAACTAATGAAAAACTGTTTTTT
CASSLTGGAATNEKLFF
>TRBD1|TRBV27|.|TRBJ2-7
TGTGCCAGCAGTACCCTGGGACAGGGGGACACAGTCGAGCAGTACTTC
CASSTLGQGDTVEQYF
>TRBD1|TRBV29-1|once|TRBJ2-1
TGCAGCGGAGGTTTGACAGGGGGACGCAATGAGCAGTTCTTC
CSGGLTGGRNEQFF
>.|TRBV6-6|few|TRBJ1-6
TGTGCCAGCAGTCCCGGACTGGGCTCACCCCTCCACTTT
CASSPGLGSPLHF
>.|TRBV14|once|TRBJ2-5
TGTGCCAGCAGCCAAAGCCCCCCGGGGACCCAGTACTTC
CASSQSPPGTQYF
>TRBD2|TRBV5-8|.|TRBJ2-7
TGTGCCAGCAGCTTGGGTTCCGCGGGAGTCTACGAGCAGTACTTC
CASSLGSAGVYEQYF
>.|TRBV4-3|.|TRBJ2-3
TGCGCCAGCAGCCAAGGGCTAGAGGATACGCAGTATTTT
CASSQGLEDTQYF
>.|TRBV30|few|TRBJ2-2
TGTGCCTGGACAGCGAACACCGGGGAGCTGTTTTTT
CAWTANTGELFF
>.|TRBV19|.|TRBJ2-1
TGTGCCAGTAGTATGACGGGCGGGGATTACAATGAGCAGTTCTTC
CASSMTGGDYNEQFF
>.|TRBV7-9|.|TRBJ2-7
TGTGCCAGCAGCTTTCAGGGCCCCTCCTACGAGCAGTACTTC
CASSFQGPSYEQYF
>.|TRBV11-2|.|TRBJ2-1
TGTGCCAGCGGAGGGATCAAATACAATGAGCAGTTCTTC
CASGGIKYNEQFF
>.|TRBV7-8|.|TRBJ2-4
TGTGCCAGCAGCCCTTTAGGACACTTGAGAAACATTCAGTACTTC
CASSPLGHLRNIQYF
>TRBD1|TRBV29-1|.|TRBJ1-1
TGCAGCGTCGACCGGACAGGGTCAGGTGAAGCTTTCTTT
CSVDRTGSGEAFF
>.|TRBV9|.|TRBJ2-3
TGTGCCAGCAGCGTTATGGGGCTTTACACAGATACGCAGTATTTT
CASSVMGLYTDTQYF
>.|TRBV4-1|.|TRBJ1-5
TGCGCCAGCAGCCAAGGACCGGGAGAGAATCAGCCCCAGCATTTT
CASSQGPGENQPQHF
>.|TRBV11-2|.|TRBJ2-7
TGTGCCAGCAGCCCGCGTCCCTACGAGCAGTACTTC
CASSPRPYEQYF
>.|TRBV7-3|few|TRBJ1-1
TGTGCCAGCAGCCTGTCTGGATGGGACACTAAAGCTTTCTTT
CASSLSGWDTKAFF
>TRBD2|TRBV6-5|.|TRBJ2-1
TGTGCCAGCAGTTCGGGCGAGCGGGGCAATGAGCAGTTCTTC
CASSSGERGNEQFF
>TRBD1|TRBV30|few|TRBJ1-5
TGTGCCTGGAGCCGGGACAGTAATCAGCCCCAGCATTTT
CAWSRDSNQPQHF
>.|TRBV2|.|TRBJ1-1
TGTGCCGGTCGGGGAGCGAACACTGAAGCTTTCTTT
CAGRGANTEAFF
>.|TRBV4-3|.|TRBJ2-3
TGCGCCAGCAGCCCACGGGAGACAGATACGCAGTATTTT
CASSPRETDTQYF
>.|TRBV9|.|TRBJ1-5
TGTGCCAGCACCCTCTGTTGTCCTAGCAATCAGCCCCAGCATTTT
CASTLCCPSNQPQHF
>.|TRBV5-4|.|TRBJ2-7
TGTGCCAGCAGCTCTTCCTACGAGCAGTACTTC
CASSSSYEQYF
>.|TRBV18|.|TRBJ2-1
TGTGCCAGCTCACCACCGCAAGGGGGTGGGCAGTTCTTC
CASSPPQGGGQFF
>TRBD2|TRBV6-1|.|TRBJ2-2
TGTGCCAGCAGTGAAGTCGGGGGGGGCAGGACCGGGGAGCTGTTTTTT
CASSEVGGGRTGELFF
>TRBD1|TRBV7-2|.|TRBJ1-1
TGTGCCAGCAGCTTAGAAGGGACAGGGGGAATTGGAGCTTTCTTT
CASSLEGTGGIGAFF
>.|TRBV11-1|.|TRBJ2-7
TGTGCCAGCAGTTCCCCGCAGGAGGGCCGCTACGAGCAGTACTTC
CASSSPQEGRYEQYF
>.|TRBV6-6|.|TRBJ1-5
TGTGCCAGCAGCCCGACAAACAAAAATCAGCCCCAGCATTTT
CASSPTNKNQPQHF
>.|TRBV7-9|.|TRBJ2-5
TGTGCCAGCAGCGTACTAGAAGAGACCCAGTACTTC
CASSVLEETQYF
>.|TRBV28|.|TRBJ2-2
TGTGCCAGCAGGTGGAGTGACACCGGGGAGCTGTTTTTT
CASRWSDTGELFF
>TRBD1|TRBV30|.|TRBJ1-1
TGTGCCTACCACAGGGGGCCGACGGTTACTGAAGCTTTCTTT
CAYHRGPTVTEAFF
>TRBD1|TRBV7-2|.|TRBJ2-5
TGTGCCAGCAGCCGGGGCACAGGGGGTGGTGGAGAGACCCAGTACTTC
CASSRGTGGGGETQYF
>TRBD2|TRBV19|.|TRBJ2-7
TGTGCCAGTAGTATTCGGGGGACTAGCGGGGAAGTTTCCTACGAGCAGTACTTC
CASSIRGTSGEVSYEQYF
>.|TRBV28|once|TRBJ2-7
TGTGCCAGCAGTCCTTTTACAGGGGGGGTGGAGGAGCAGTACTTC
CASSPFTGGVEEQYF
>.|TRBV2|.|TRBJ1-2
TGTGCCAGCAGTGCCCGGGGAGATGGCTACACCTTC
CASSARGDGYTF
>.|TRBV28|once|TRBJ1-6
TGTGCCAGCAGTTTTAGAGGGAGCTCCTATAATTCACCCCTCCACTTT
CASSFRGSSYNSPLHF
>.|TRBV12-5|.|TRBJ2-5
TGTGCTAGTGCCAGGGATCAAGAGACCCAGTACTTC
CASARDQETQYF
>.|TRBV27|.|TRBJ2-3
TGTGCCAGCAGTAGGCAGACTAGCACAGATACGCAGTATTTT
CASSRQTSTDTQYF